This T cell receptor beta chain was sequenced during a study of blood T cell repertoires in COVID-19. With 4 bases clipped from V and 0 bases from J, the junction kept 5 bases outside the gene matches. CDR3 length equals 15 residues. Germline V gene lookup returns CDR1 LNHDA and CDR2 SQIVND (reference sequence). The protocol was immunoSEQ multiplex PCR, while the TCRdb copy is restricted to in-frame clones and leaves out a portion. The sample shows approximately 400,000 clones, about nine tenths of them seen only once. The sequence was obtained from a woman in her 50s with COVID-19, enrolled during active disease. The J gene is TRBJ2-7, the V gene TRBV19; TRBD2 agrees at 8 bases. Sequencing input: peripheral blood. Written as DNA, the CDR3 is TGTGCCAGTAGTAAGGGACTAGGGAGCTCCTACGAGCAGTACTTC. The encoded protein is CASSKGLGSSYEQYF.